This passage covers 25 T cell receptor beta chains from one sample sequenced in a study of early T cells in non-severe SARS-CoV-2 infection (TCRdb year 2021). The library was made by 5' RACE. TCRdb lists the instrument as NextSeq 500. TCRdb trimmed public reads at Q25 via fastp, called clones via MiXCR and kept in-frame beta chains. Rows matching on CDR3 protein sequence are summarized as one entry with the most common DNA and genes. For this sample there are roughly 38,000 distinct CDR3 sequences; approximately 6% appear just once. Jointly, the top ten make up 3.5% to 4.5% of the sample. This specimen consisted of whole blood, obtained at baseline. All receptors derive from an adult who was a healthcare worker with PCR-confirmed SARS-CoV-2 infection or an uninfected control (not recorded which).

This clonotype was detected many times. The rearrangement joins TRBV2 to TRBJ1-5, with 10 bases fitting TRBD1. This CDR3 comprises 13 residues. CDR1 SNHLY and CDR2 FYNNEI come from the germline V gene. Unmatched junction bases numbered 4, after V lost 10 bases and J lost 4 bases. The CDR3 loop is CATGQGENQPQHF. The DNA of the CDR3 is TGTGCCACCGGACAGGGGGAGAATCAGCCCCAGCATTTT.

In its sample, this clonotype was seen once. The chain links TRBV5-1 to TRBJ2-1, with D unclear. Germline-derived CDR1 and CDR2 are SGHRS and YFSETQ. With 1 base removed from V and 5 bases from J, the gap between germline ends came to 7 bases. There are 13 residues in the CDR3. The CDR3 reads CASSLIGNNEQFF. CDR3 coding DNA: TGCGCCAGCAGCTTGATAGGGAACAATGAGCAGTTCTTC.

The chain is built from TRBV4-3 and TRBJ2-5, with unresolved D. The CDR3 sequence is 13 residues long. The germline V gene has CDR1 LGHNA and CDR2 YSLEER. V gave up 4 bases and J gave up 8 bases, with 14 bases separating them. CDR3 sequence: CASSREGPDTQYF. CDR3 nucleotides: TGCGCCAGCAGCCGGGAAGGGCCCGACACCCAGTACTTC.

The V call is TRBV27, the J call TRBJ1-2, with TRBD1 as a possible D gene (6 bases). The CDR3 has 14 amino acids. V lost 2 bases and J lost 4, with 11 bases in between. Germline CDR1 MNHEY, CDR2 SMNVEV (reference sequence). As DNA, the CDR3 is TGTGCCAGCAGTTTAGGGGGGCCCGTCTATGGCTACACCTTC. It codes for CASSLGGPVYGYTF.

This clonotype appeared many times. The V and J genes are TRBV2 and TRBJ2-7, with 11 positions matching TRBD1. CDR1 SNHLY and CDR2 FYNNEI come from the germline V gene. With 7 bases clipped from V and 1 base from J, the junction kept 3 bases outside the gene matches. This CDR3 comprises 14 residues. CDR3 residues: CASKRDRGSYEQYF. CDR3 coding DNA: TGTGCCAGCAAACGGGACAGGGGGTCCTACGAGCAGTACTTC.

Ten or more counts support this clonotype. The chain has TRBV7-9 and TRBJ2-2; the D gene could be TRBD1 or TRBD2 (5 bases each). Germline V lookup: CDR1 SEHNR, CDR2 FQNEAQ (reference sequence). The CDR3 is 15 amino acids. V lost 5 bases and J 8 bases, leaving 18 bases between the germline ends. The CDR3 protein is CASSRTWDLLGELFF. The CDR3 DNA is TGTGCCAGCAGCCGAACCTGGGACCTATTGGGGGAGCTGTTTTTT.

CDR3 sequence reads: CASSRQGALGGELFF. The CDR3 nucleotides are TGTGCCAGCAGTCGACAGGGGGCCTTGGGCGGGGAGCTGTTTTTT. The V gene is TRBV12-3 or TRBV12-4, the J gene TRBJ2-2, with TRBD1 identical over 10 bases. Losses at the gene ends were 5 bases for V and 7 bases for J; bases not matched to a gene: 7. The CDR3 spans 15 residues.

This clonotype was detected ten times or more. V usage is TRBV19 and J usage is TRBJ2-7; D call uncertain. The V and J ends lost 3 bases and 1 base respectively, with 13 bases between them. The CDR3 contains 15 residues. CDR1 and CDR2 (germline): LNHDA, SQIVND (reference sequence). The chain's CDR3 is CASSMQRAPSYEQYF. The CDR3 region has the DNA TGTGCCAGTAGTATGCAAAGGGCTCCATCCTACGAGCAGTACTTC.

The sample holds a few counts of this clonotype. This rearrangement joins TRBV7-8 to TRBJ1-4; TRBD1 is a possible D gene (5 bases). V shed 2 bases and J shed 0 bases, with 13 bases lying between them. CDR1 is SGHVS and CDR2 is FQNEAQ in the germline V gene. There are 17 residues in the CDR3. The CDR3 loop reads CASSLLAGRSTNEKLFF. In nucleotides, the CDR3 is TGTGCCAGCAGCTTATTAGCGGGGCGATCAACTAATGAAAAACTGTTTTTT.

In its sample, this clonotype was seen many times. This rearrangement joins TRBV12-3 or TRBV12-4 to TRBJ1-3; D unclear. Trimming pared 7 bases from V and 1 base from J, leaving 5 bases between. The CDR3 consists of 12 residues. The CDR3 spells CASTLSGNTIYF. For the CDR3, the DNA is TGTGCCAGCACATTGTCTGGAAACACCATATATTTT.

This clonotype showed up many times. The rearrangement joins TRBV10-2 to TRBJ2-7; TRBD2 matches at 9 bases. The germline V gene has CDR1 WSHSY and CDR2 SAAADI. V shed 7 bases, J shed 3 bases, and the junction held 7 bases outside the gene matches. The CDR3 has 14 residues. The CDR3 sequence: CASMRLAGVYEQYF. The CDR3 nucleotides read TGCGCCAGCATGAGGTTAGCGGGGGTCTACGAGCAGTACTTC.

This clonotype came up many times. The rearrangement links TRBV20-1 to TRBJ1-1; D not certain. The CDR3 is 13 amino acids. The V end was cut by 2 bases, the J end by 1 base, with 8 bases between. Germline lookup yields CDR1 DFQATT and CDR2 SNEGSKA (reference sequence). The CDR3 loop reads CSARKWGNTEAFF. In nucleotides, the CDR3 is TGCAGTGCTAGAAAATGGGGGAACACTGAAGCTTTCTTT.

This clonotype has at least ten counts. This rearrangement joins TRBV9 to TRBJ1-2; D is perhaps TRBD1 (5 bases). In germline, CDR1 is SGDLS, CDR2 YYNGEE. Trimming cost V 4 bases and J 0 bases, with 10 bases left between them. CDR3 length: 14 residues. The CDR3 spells CASSPRVPNYGYTF. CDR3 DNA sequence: TGTGCCAGCAGCCCCAGGGTTCCTAACTATGGCTACACCTTC.

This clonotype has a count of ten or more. In nucleotides, the CDR3 is TGTGCCAGTAGTGAAGCGGGAGGGCGAGAGACCCAGTACTTC. Encoded protein: CASSEAGGRETQYF. The genes are TRBV19 and TRBJ2-5; TRBD2 aligns across 10 bases. Trimming removed 5 bases from V and 4 bases from J; junction bases left unmatched: 4. The CDR3 covers 14 residues. CDR1 is LNHDA, CDR2 SQIVND, per germline (reference sequence).

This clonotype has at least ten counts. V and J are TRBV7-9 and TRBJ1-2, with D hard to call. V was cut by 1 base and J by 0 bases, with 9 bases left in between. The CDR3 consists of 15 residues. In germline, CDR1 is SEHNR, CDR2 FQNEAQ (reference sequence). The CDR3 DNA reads TGTGCCAGCAGCTTAGGCACACCTCCTAACTATGGCTACACCTTC. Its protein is CASSLGTPPNYGYTF.

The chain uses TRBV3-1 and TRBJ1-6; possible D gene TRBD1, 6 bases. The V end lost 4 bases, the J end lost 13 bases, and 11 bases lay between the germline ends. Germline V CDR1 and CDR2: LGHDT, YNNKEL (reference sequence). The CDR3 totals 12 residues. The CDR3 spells CASSRQVGPLHF. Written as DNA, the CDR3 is TGTGCCAGCAGCCGACAGGTGGGGCCCCTCCACTTT.

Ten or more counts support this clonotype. Here the CDR3 DNA reads TGTGCCAGCAGTCCCCACCAGGGGGTTGGGTTGACTGAAGCTTTCTTT. It yields the protein CASSPHQGVGLTEAFF. The chain recombines TRBV6-6 with TRBJ1-1; TRBD1 matches at 7 bases. From germline, CDR1 is MNHNY and CDR2 SVGAGI (reference sequence). The CDR3 has 16 residues. J was trimmed by 5 bases and V by 5 bases; bases with no gene match: 14.

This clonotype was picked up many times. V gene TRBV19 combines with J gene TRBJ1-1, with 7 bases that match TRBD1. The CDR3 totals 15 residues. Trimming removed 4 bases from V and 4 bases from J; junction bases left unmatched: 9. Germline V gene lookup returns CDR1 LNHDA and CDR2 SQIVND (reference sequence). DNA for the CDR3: TGTGCCAGTAGTAGGGGACAGCGAAGGGGCACTGAAGCTTTCTTT. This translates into CASSRGQRRGTEAFF. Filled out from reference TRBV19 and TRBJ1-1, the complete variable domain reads DGGITQSPKYLFRKEGQNVTLSCEQNLNHDAMYWYRQDPGQGLRLIYYSQIVNDFQKGDIAEGYSVSREKKESFPLTVTSAQKNPTAFYLCASSRGQRRGTEAFFGQGTRLTVV.

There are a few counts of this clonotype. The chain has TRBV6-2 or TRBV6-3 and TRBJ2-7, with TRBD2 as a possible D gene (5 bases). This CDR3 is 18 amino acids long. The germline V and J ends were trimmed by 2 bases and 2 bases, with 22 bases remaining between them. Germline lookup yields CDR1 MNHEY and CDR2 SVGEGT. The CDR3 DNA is TGTGCCAGCAGTTACGGAAAGGACGGAAGGAGGCGACCCTACGAGCAGTACTTC. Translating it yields CASSYGKDGRRRPYEQYF.

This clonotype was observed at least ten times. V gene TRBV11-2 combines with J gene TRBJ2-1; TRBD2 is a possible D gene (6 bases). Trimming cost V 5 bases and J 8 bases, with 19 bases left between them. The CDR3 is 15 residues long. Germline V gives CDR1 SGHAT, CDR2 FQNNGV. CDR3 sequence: CASSRGDFIPHEQFF. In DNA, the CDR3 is TGTGCCAGCAGCCGCGGGGACTTTATCCCCCATGAGCAGTTCTTC. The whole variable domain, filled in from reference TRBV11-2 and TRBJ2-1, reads EAGVAQSPRYKIIEKRQSVAFWCNPISGHATLYWYQQILGQGPKLLIQFQNNGVVDDSQLPKDRFSAERLKGVDSTLKIQPAKLEDSAVYLCASSRGDFIPHEQFFGPGTRLTVL.

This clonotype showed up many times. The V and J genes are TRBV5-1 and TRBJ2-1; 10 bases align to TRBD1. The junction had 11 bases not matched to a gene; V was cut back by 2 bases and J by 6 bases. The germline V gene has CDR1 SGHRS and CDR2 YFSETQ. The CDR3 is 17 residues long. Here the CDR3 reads CASSLTTFRDRGNEQFF. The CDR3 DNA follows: TGCGCCAGCAGCTTAACCACTTTCCGGGACAGGGGCAATGAGCAGTTCTTC.

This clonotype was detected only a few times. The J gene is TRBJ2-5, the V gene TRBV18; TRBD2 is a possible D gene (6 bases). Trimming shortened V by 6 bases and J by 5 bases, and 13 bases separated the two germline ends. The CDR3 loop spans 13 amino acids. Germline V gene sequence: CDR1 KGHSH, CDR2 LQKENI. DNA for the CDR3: TGTGCCAGCTCGGGAAAGCGGGTGGAGACCCAGTACTTC. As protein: CASSGKRVETQYF. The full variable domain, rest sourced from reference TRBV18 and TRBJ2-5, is NAGVMQNPRHLVRRRGQEARLRCSPMKGHSHVYWYRQLPEEGLKFMVYLQKENIIDESGMPKERFSAEFPKEGPSILRIQQVVRGDSAAYFCASSGKRVETQYFGPGTRLLVL.

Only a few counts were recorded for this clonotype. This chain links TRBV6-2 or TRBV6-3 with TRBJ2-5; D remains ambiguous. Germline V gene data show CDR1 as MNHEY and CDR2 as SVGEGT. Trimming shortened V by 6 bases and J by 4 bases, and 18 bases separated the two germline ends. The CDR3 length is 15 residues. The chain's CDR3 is CASRRWATGRETQYF. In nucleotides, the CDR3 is TGTGCCAGCAGAAGGTGGGCAACTGGCAGAGAGACCCAGTACTTC.

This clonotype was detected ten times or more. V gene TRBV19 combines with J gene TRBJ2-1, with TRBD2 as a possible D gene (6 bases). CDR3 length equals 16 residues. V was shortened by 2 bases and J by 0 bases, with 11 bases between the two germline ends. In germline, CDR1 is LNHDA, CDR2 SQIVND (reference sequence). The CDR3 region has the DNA TGTGCCAGTAGTATAAGGGACTCGAGCTCCTACAATGAGCAGTTCTTC. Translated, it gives CASSIRDSSSYNEQFF.

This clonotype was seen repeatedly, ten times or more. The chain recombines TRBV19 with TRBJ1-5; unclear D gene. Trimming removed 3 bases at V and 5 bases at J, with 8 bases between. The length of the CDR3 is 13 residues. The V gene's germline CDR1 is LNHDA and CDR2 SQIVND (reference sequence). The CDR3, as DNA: TGTGCCAGTAGTATTCGCCGAGATCAGCCCCAGCATTTT. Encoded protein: CASSIRRDQPQHF. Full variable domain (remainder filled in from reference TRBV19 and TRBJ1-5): DGGITQSPKYLFRKEGQNVTLSCEQNLNHDAMYWYRQDPGQGLRLIYYSQIVNDFQKGDIAEGYSVSREKKESFPLTVTSAQKNPTAFYLCASSIRRDQPQHFGDGTRLSIL.